This record looks at one T cell receptor beta chain sequence and its context. The entry originates in a study of CD8 T cells in Susac syndrome. RNA was extracted with the RNeasy kit, and a quantity of roughly 0.5 to 1 ug was reverse transcribed using random hexamers. Via MiXCR, TCRdb re-called the immunoSEQ multiplex PCR reads, giving one row per CDR3 protein. The sample lists 250,000 to 300,000 distinct CDR3 sequences; 70% to 90% were seen once. The CDR3 loop spans 15 amino acids. J was trimmed by 4 bases and V by 5 bases; bases with no gene match: 6. The germline V gene has CDR1 SGHAT and CDR2 FQNNGV.

This clonotype was sampled from a human donor with multiple sclerosis. The chain carries TRBV11-2 and TRBJ2-5; 11 positions match TRBD1. The sample taken for sequencing was CD8+ T cells from PBMCs. Written as DNA, the CDR3 is TGTGCCAGCAGCCGTCCGGGACAGGGGGGAGAGACCCAGTACTTC. As protein: CASSRPGQGGETQYF.